This T cell receptor beta chain was documented in a study of Tregs in tolerant kidney transplant recipients. Findings and limits, study-wide: Some patients' samples used different primers over time, so nucleotide sequences weren't comparable.

Generated by immunoSEQ multiplex PCR, the TCRdb table keeps only in-frame clones and is missing some. In the table there are 100,000 to 120,000 clones, 90% of which are singletons. CDR1 is SGDLS, CDR2 YYNGEE, per germline. Trimming removed 4 bases at V and 4 bases at J, with 17 bases between. The CDR3 is made up of 16 amino acids. CD4+CD25+CD127- Tregs, CD4+CD25- non-Tregs, CD4 and CD8 cells were sorted. A word on this clone: No antigen is known for it.

This clonotype was obtained from a human donor who received a combined kidney and bone marrow transplant. The chain couples TRBV9 to TRBJ1-4, with D perhaps TRBD1 (5 bases). Sequenced here: CD4+ T cells from blood, sampled before the transplant. The DNA of the CDR3 is TGTGCCAGCAGCCGGGACCCGGGGGGGATTAATGAAAAACTGTTTTTT. Protein sequence: CASSRDPGGINEKLFF.